This T cell receptor (beta chain) comes out of a study of T cell responses to AZD1222 COVID-19 vaccine. Overall study results and limits: Samples come after the peak T cell response, not at day 14. Nearly half of unique spike-specific TCRs reportedly avoided B.1.351 and B.1.1.7 mutated regions. Spike-specific TCR breadth and depth went up after people got two AZD1222 doses. The donor cohort was predominantly white British with a female majority, and clonal diversity may have been underestimated.

Germline V gene data show CDR1 as SGHTA and CDR2 as FQGTGA. Trimming pared 5 bases from V and 3 bases from J, leaving 13 bases between. The CDR3 covers 14 residues. A note on this clone: Its antigen is unidentified.

The data were produced by immunoSEQ multiplex PCR, yet TCRdb's version contains in-frame clones alone and is incomplete. The sample records over 85,000 clones, more than 90% being singletons. This clonotype was obtained from an adult in good health. The rearrangement links TRBV7-3 to TRBJ1-1; D is possibly TRBD1 (5 bases). Material: peripheral blood, obtained on day 0 of AZD1222 vaccination. CDR3 loop: CASSPPGRDTEAFF. In DNA, the CDR3 is TGTGCCAGCAGCCCTCCAGGGCGGGACACTGAAGCTTTCTTT.